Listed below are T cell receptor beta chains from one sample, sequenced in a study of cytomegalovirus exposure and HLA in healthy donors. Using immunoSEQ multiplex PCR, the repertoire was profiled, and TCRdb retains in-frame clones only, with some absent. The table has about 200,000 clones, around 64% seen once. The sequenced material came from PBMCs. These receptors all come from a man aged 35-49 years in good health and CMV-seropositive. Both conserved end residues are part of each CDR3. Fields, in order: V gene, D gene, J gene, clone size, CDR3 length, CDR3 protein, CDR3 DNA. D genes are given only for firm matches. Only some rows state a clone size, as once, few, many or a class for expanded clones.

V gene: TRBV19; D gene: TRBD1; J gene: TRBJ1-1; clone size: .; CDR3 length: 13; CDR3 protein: CASSPDRGAEAFF; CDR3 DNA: TGTGCCAGTAGTCCGGACAGGGGGGCTGAAGCTTTCTTT
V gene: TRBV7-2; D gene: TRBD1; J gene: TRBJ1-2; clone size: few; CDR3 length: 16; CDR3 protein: CASSSTAGTGWHGYTF; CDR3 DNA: TGTGCCAGCAGCTCCACAGCCGGGACAGGGTGGCATGGCTACACCTTC
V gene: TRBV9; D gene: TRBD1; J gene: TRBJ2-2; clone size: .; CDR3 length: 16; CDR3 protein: CASSVLGQANTGELFF; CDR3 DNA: TGTGCCAGCAGCGTATTAGGACAGGCGAACACCGGGGAGCTGTTTTTT
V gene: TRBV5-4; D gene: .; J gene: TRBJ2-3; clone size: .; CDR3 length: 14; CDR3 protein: CASRTEARTDTQYF; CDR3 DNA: TGTGCCAGCAGGACAGAAGCGCGCACAGATACGCAGTATTTT
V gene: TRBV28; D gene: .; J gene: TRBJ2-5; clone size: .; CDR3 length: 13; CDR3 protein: CASSLGGGREQYF; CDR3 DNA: TGTGCCAGCAGTTTGGGAGGGGGTCGGGAGCAGTACTTC
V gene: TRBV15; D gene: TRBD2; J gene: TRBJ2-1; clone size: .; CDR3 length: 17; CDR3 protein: CATSSPGGEGSYNEQFF; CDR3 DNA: TGTGCCACCAGCAGCCCGGGGGGGGAGGGTTCCTACAATGAGCAGTTCTTC
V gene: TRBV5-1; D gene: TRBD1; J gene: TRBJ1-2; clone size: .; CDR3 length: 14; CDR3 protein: CASSLQGEVYGYTF; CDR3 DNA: TGCGCCAGCAGCTTACAGGGGGAGGTGTATGGCTACACCTTC
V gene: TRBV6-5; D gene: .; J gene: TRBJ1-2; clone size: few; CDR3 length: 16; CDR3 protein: CASSYSSRGGGYGYTF; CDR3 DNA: TGTGCCAGCAGTTACTCCAGTAGAGGGGGTGGCTATGGCTACACCTTC
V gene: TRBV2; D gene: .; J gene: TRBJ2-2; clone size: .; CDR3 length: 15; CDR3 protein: CASSEYQQDTGELFF; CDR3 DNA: TGTGCCAGCAGTGAATACCAGCAGGACACCGGGGAGCTGTTTTTT
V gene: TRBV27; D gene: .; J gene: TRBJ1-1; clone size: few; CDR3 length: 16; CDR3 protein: CASSLYSSGGFTEAFF; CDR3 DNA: TGTGCCAGCAGTTTATATTCTTCTGGAGGGTTCACTGAAGCTTTCTTT
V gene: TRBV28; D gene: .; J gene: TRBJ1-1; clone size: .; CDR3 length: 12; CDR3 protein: CASSWTNTEAFF; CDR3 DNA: TGTGCCAGCAGTTGGACAAACACTGAAGCTTTCTTT
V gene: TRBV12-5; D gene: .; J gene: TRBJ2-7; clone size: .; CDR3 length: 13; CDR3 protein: CASGLVGAYEQYF; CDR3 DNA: TGTGCTAGTGGTTTGGTAGGGGCCTACGAGCAGTACTTC
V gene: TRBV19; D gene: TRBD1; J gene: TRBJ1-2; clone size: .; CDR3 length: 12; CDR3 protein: CASSGDRLRLTF; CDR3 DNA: TGTGCCAGTAGTGGGGACAGACTTCGGCTCACCTTC
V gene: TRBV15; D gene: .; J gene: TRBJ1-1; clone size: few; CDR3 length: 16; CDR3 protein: CATSRTPGTRITEAFF; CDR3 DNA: TGTGCCACCAGCAGAACCCCGGGGACAAGGATCACTGAAGCTTTCTTT
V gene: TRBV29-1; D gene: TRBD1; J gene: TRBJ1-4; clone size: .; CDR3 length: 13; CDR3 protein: CSALTGGEGKLFF; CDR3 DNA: TGCAGCGCTCTGACAGGGGGGGAAGGAAAACTGTTTTTT
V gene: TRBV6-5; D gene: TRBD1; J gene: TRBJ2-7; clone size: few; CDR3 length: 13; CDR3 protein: CASSGTGGRWQYF; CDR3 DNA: TGTGCCAGCAGTGGGACAGGGGGCCGGTGGCAGTACTTC
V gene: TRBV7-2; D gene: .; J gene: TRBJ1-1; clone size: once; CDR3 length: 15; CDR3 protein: CASSYGGKMNTEAFF; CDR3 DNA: TGTGCCAGCAGCTACGGGGGGAAAATGAACACTGAAGCTTTCTTT
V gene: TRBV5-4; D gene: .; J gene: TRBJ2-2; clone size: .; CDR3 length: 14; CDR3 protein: CASSFGGLTGELFF; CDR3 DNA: TGTGCCAGCAGTTTTGGAGGTCTTACCGGGGAGCTGTTTTTT
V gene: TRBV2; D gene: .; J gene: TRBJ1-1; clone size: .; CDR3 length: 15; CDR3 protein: CASSGRRASSTEAFF; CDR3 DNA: TGTGCCAGCAGTGGACGGAGGGCTTCCAGCACTGAAGCTTTCTTT
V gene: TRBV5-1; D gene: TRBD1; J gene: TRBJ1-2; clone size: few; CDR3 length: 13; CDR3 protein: CASSPRTGEGYTF; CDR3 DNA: TGCGCCAGCAGCCCCCGGACAGGGGAGGGCTACACCTTC
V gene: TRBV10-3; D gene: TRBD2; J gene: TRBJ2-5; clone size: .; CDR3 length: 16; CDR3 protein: CAISETLAGGQETQYF; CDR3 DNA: TGTGCCATCAGTGAAACTCTAGCGGGGGGGCAAGAGACCCAGTACTTC
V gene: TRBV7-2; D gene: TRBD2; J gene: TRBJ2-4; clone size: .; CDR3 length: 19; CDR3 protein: CASSLVASGGAVDKNIQYF; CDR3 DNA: TGTGCCAGCAGCTTAGTGGCCAGCGGGGGGGCCGTGGACAAAAACATTCAGTACTTC
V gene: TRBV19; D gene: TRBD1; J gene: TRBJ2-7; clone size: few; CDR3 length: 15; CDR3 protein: CASSPGQGESYEQYF; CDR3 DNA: TGTGCCAGTAGTCCGGGACAGGGAGAGTCCTACGAGCAGTACTTC
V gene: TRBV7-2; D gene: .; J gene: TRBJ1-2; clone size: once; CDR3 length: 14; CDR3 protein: CASSLRQISYGYTF; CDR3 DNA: TGTGCCAGCAGCCTTCGACAGATTTCCTATGGCTACACCTTC
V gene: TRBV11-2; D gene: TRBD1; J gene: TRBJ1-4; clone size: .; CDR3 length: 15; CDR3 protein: CASSYRGTGEEKLFF; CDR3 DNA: TGTGCCAGCAGTTATAGAGGGACAGGCGAAGAAAAACTGTTTTTT
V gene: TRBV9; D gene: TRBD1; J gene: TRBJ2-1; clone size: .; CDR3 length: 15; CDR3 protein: CASSVETGPNNERFF; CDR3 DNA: TGTGCCAGCAGCGTAGAGACAGGGCCGAACAATGAGCGGTTCTTC
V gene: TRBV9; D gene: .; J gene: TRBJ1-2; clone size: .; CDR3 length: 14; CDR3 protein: CASSSGRELGGYTF; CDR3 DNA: TGTGCCAGCTCGTCCGGCCGGGAACTAGGTGGCTACACCTTC
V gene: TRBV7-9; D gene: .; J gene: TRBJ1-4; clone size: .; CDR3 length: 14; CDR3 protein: CASRRDLWAEKLFF; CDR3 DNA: TGTGCCAGCAGGCGGGATTTGTGGGCTGAAAAACTGTTTTTT
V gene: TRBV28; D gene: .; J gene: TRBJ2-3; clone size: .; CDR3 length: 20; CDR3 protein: CASSFGEGSWERVVTDTQYF; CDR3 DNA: TGTGCCAGCAGTTTCGGTGAAGGCTCATGGGAGCGGGTCGTCACAGATACGCAGTATTTT
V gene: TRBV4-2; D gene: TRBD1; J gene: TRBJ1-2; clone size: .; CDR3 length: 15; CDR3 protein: CASSPEGQGLWSYTF; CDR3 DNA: TGTGCCAGCAGCCCGGAGGGACAGGGCCTTTGGAGCTACACCTTC
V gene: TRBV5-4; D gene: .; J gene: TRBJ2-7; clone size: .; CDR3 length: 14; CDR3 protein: CASSLGQSPYEQYF; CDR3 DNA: TGTGCCAGCAGCTTGGGACAGAGCCCTTACGAGCAGTACTTC
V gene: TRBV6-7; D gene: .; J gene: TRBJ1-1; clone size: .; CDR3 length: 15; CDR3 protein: CASSYSSGGNTEAFF; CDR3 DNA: TGTGCCAGCAGTTACTCGAGTGGAGGTAACACTGAAGCTTTCTTT
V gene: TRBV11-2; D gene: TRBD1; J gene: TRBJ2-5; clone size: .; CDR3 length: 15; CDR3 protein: CASSPDRGSLGTQYF; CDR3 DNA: TGTGCCAGCAGCCCAGACAGGGGTTCCTTAGGGACCCAGTACTTC
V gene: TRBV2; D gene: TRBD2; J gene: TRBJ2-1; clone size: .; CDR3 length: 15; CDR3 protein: CASSATSGADNEQFF; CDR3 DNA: TGTGCCAGCAGTGCTACTAGCGGGGCCGACAATGAGCAGTTCTTC